This T cell receptor beta chain was identified during a study of blood T cell repertoires in COVID-19. Study-level background: T cells, B-cell-depleted T cells, or PBMCs supplied cDNA or gDNA.

The germline V and J ends were trimmed by 6 bases and 6 bases, with 12 bases remaining between them. This CDR3 region has 13 residues. CDR1 is MNHEY and CDR2 is SVGAGI in the germline V gene. This clone was counted a few times. Clones were read by immunoSEQ multiplex PCR, and TCRdb kept only the in-frame ones, dropping some. The sample includes approximately 40,000 clones, 70% to 90% of them seen just once. The chain uses TRBV6-5 and TRBJ1-5, with D tentatively TRBD1 (5 bases). The specimen was peripheral blood. This receptor was identified in a human donor in a cohort sampled during active COVID-19. CDR3: CASSLQVGQPQHF. The CDR3 DNA follows: TGTGCCAGCAGCCTACAGGTGGGTCAGCCCCAGCATTTT.